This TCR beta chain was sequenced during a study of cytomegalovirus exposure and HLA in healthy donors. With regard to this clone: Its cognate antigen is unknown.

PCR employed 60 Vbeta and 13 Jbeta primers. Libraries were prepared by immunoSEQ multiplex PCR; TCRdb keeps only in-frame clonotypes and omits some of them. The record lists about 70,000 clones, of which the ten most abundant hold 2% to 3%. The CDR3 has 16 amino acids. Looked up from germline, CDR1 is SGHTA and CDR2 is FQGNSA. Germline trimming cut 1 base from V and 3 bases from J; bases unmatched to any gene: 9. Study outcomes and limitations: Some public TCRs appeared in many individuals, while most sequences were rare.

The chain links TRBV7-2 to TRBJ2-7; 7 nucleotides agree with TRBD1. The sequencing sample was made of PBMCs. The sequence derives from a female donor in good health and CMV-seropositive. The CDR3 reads CASSLGDSHINYEQYF. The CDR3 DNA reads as TGTGCCAGCAGCTTAGGGGACAGCCACATTAACTACGAGCAGTACTTC.